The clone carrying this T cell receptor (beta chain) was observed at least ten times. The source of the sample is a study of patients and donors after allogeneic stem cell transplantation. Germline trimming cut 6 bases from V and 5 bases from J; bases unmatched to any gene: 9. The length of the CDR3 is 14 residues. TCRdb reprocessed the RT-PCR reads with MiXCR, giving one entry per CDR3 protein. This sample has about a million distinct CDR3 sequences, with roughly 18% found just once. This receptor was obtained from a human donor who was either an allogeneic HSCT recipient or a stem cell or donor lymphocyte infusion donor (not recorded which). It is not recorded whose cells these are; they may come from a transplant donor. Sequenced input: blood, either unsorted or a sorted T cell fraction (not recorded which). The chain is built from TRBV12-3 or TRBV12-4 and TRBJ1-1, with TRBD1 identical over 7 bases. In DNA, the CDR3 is TGTGCCAGCAGCCCTACTAGGGGGCGGACTGAAGCTTTCTTT. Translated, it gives CASSPTRGRTEAFF.